This T cell receptor (beta chain) comes out of a study of T cells after somatic rescue of genetic block. Repertoires were generated with immunoSEQ multiplex PCR, while TCRdb's copy carries only in-frame clones and drops some. In the table there are 14,000 to 15,000 clones, over 60% of which are singletons. CDR3 length: 14 residues. V was shortened by 5 bases and J by 2 bases, with 16 bases between the two germline ends. Looked up from germline, CDR1 is GTSNPN and CDR2 is SVGIG (reference sequence). This chain connects TRBV30 to TRBJ2-7; D may be TRBD1 (7 bases). This sequence originates from a young man. The source material was peripheral blood mononuclear cells (PBMCs). The CDR3 is CAWSLGGQTYEQYF. Written as DNA, the CDR3 is TGTGCCTGGTCCCTCGGGGGACAGACCTACGAGCAGTACTTC.